Each of the 12 T cell receptor beta chains below was sequenced from the same sample in a study of blood T cell repertoires in COVID-19. The repertoire was sequenced with immunoSEQ multiplex PCR; TCRdb's copy has only in-frame clones and lacks some. The sample consists of 35,000 to 50,000 clones, 92% of them appearing once. The sequenced material came from peripheral blood. Receptors originate from a man aged 50-59 years with active COVID-19.

The V and J genes are TRBV2 and TRBJ2-2; D is possibly TRBD1 (5 bases). CDR1 is SNHLY and CDR2 is FYNNEI in the germline V gene. The CDR3 loop spans 15 amino acids. V lost 5 bases and J lost 4, with 14 bases in between. Written as DNA, the CDR3 is TGTGCCAGCAGTCTCCAGGGTTCGCGCACCGGGGAGCTGTTTTTT. Its translation is CASSLQGSRTGELFF.

This chain joins TRBV19 and TRBJ1-6; D unresolved. Germline values: CDR1 LNHDA, CDR2 SQIVND (reference sequence). V lost 7 bases and J lost 6, with 7 bases in between. CDR3 length: 12 residues. CDR3 region: CASTEANSPLHF. In nucleotides, the CDR3 is TGTGCCAGTACCGAAGCTAATTCACCCCTCCACTTT.

The chain's CDR3 is CASSIRQAYGYTF. Here the CDR3 DNA reads TGTGCCAGCAGTATAAGACAGGCCTATGGCTACACCTTC. V is TRBV28 and J is TRBJ1-2; D is perhaps TRBD1 (6 bases). Germline CDR1 reads MDHEN; CDR2 reads SYDVKM. V lost 5 bases, J lost 4 bases, and 11 bases lay in between. This CDR3 spans 13 amino acids.

This clone was found once. The chain recombines TRBV7-8 with TRBJ1-4, with TRBD1 identical over 7 bases. CDR3 length equals 16 residues. Trimming took 5 bases from V and 7 from J; bases not matched to a gene: 13. Per the germline V gene, CDR1 is SGHVS and CDR2 is FQNEAQ. This CDR3 reads CASSPLRQGGFEKLFF. DNA for the CDR3: TGTGCCAGCAGCCCCCTGAGACAGGGAGGATTTGAAAAACTGTTTTTT. Combining the CDR3 with reference TRBV7-8 and TRBJ1-4 gives the whole variable domain GAGVSQSPRYKVAKRGQDVALRCDPISGHVSLFWYQQALGQGPEFLTYFQNEAQLDKSGLPSDRFFAERPEGSVSTLKIQRTQQEDSAVYLCASSPLRQGGFEKLFFGSGTQLSVL.

The chain couples TRBV30 to TRBJ2-7, with 8 positions matching TRBD1. The V gene's germline CDR1 is GTSNPN and CDR2 SVGIG (reference sequence). J gave up 4 bases and V 5 bases, and 13 bases lay outside the gene matches. The CDR3 sequence is 15 residues long. In DNA form, the CDR3 reads TGTGCCTGGGAAAAAAAGACAGGGGTAGGGTACGAGCAGTACTTC. Amino acids: CAWEKKTGVGYEQYF.

The chain links TRBV2 to TRBJ1-3; D possibly corresponds to TRBD1 (6 bases). V lost 4 bases to trimming and J lost 2 bases, with 6 bases between them. CDR3 length: 13 residues. CDR1 is SNHLY and CDR2 is FYNNEI in the germline V gene. In DNA form, the CDR3 reads TGTGCCAGCAGTGGGGGGCCTGGAAACACCATATATTTT. Its protein product is CASSGGPGNTIYF.

This chain uses TRBV3-1 (or the pseudogene TRBV3-2) with TRBJ2-1, with TRBD2 as a possible D gene (6 bases). CDR1 and CDR2 from the germline V gene are LGHDT and YNNKEL (reference sequence). The CDR3 runs to 13 residues. V lost 6 bases to trimming and J lost 9 bases, with 15 bases between them. The CDR3 region is CASSRMRGFEQFF. CDR3 bases: TGTGCCAGCAGTCGTATGCGGGGCTTTGAGCAGTTCTTC.

The chain is built from TRBV2 and TRBJ2-5; weak D call: TRBD2 (7 bases). This CDR3 is built from 15 residues. V shed 5 bases and J shed 5 bases, with 18 bases lying between them. Germline CDR1 and CDR2: SNHLY and FYNNEI. This chain's CDR3 is CASSQGGLPTETQYF. The CDR3 DNA is TGTGCCAGCAGTCAAGGGGGACTACCAACGGAGACCCAGTACTTC.

This chain links TRBV7-6 with TRBJ2-3; TRBD1 matches 10 bases. The ends lost 8 bases at V and 0 bases at J; junction bases unmatched: 5. This CDR3 region has 15 residues. Germline V gene lookup returns CDR1 SGHVS and CDR2 FNYEAQ. This CDR3 reads CASSGQGGSTDTQYF. CDR3 DNA: TGTGCCAGCTCCGGACAGGGGGGCAGCACAGATACGCAGTATTTT.

This clone was picked up one time. The V call is TRBV7-8, the J call TRBJ2-1, with D unclear. Trimming shortened V by 6 bases and J by 6 bases, and 9 bases separated the two germline ends. In germline, CDR1 is SGHVS, CDR2 FQNEAQ. The CDR3 has 12 amino acids. CDR3 coding DNA: TGTGCCAGCAGACAGACCCTCAATGAGCAGTTCTTC. The encoded protein is CASRQTLNEQFF. The full variable domain, with the rest looked up from reference TRBV7-8 and TRBJ2-1, is GAGVSQSPRYKVAKRGQDVALRCDPISGHVSLFWYQQALGQGPEFLTYFQNEAQLDKSGLPSDRFFAERPEGSVSTLKIQRTQQEDSAVYLCASRQTLNEQFFGPGTRLTVL.

The count of this clone is one. V gene TRBV24-1 combines with J gene TRBJ1-1; D is unresolved. Per germline, CDR1 KGHDR and CDR2 SFDVKD. V was pared by 7 bases and J by 5 bases, with 10 bases between. This CDR3 is built from 12 residues. In nucleotides, the CDR3 is TGTGCCACCAGCCCGACGGGAACTGAAGCTTTCTTT. Encoded protein: CATSPTGTEAFF.

This clone was seen only a few times. V is TRBV2 and J is TRBJ1-5; TRBD1 is a possible D gene (6 bases). The V end was cut by 5 bases, the J end by 2 bases, with 13 bases between. This CDR3 is 15 amino acids long. In germline, CDR1 is SNHLY, CDR2 FYNNEI. The CDR3 protein is CASSSQGTGNQPQHF. For the CDR3, the DNA is TGTGCCAGCAGTTCCCAGGGGACGGGCAATCAGCCCCAGCATTTT.